The rows below give T cell receptor beta chains drawn from one sample of a study of blood T cell repertoires in COVID-19. The method was immunoSEQ multiplex PCR; TCRdb's version includes in-frame clones alone and lacks a portion of them. Of 170,000 or so clones listed, 84% are singletons. The sample taken for sequencing was peripheral blood. These receptors all stem from a man between 18 and 29 years old with active or convalescent COVID-19. Both conserved end residues are part of each CDR3. D genes are given only for firm matches. Not every row has a clone size; where given, it reads once, few, many or a size class.

TRBV18	TRBJ2-1	TRBD2	NA	TGTGCCAGCTCACCCGGGACTAGCGGGGAGTACTCCTACAATGAGCAGTTCTTC	CASSPGTSGEYSYNEQFF
TRBV4-3	TRBJ2-1	NA	once	TGCGCCAGCAGCCGAGTGGCGGGGAGAGGGTTTAGAAATGAGCAGTTCTTC	CASSRVAGRGFRNEQFF
TRBV5-4	TRBJ1-6	NA	NA	TGTGCCAGCAGCCCGTGGGGGCAGAGGGTAAATTCACCCCTCCACTTT	CASSPWGQRVNSPLHF
TRBV19	TRBJ1-5	TRBD1	NA	TGTGCCAGTAGGGGGACAGGGAATCAGCCCCAGCATTTT	CASRGTGNQPQHF
TRBV6-1	TRBJ2-6	NA	NA	TGTGCCAGCAGTGAAGTCCCCGGGAGTGACTCTGGGGCCAACGTCCTGACTTTC	CASSEVPGSDSGANVLTF
TRBV12-3/TRBV12-4	TRBJ1-1	NA	NA	TGTGCCAGCAGTCCCGGGGGGAGGCGTGAAGCTTTCTTT	CASSPGGRREAFF
TRBV5-1	TRBJ2-3	NA	few	TGCGCCAGCAGCTTGGGAGGGAGCACAGATACGCAGTATTTT	CASSLGGSTDTQYF
TRBV18	TRBJ1-1	NA	NA	TGTGCCAGCTCTGGTTCAGGGGACACTGAAGCTTTCTTT	CASSGSGDTEAFF
TRBV10-3	TRBJ1-2	TRBD1	NA	TGTGCCATCAGTGAGTCTGACAGGGCTAACTATGGCTACACCTTC	CAISESDRANYGYTF
TRBV12-3/TRBV12-4	TRBJ1-1	NA	NA	TGTGCCAGCAGTCCGCAGGTACCCGAAGCTTTCTTT	CASSPQVPEAFF
TRBV11-2	TRBJ1-5	NA	NA	TGTGCCAGCAGCTTAGGAGGGGGGGCCAATCAGCCCCAGCATTTT	CASSLGGGANQPQHF
TRBV27	TRBJ2-7	NA	NA	TGTGCCAGCAGTTTGGGAACAGGGTCTCACTACGAGCAGTACTTC	CASSLGTGSHYEQYF
TRBV29-1	TRBJ2-7	NA	NA	TGCAGCGTTGGCAGGGGAAGGTCCTACGAGCAGTACTTC	CSVGRGRSYEQYF
TRBV27	TRBJ2-2	TRBD1	few	TGTGCCAGCACCCCAGGGGGATTGGGCACCGGGGAGCTGTTTTTT	CASTPGGLGTGELFF
TRBV6-5	TRBJ2-7	TRBD2	once	TGTGCCAGCAGTTCCGGACTAGCGGGAACCTACGAGCAGTACTTC	CASSSGLAGTYEQYF
TRBV19	TRBJ1-5	NA	NA	TGTGCCAGTAGTATGAACACTCAGCCCCAGCATTTT	CASSMNTQPQHF
TRBV7-8	TRBJ2-3	TRBD2	many	TGTGCCAGCAGCCAAGAAACTAGCGGGGGCACAGATACGCAGTATTTT	CASSQETSGGTDTQYF
TRBV9	TRBJ1-1	TRBD1	NA	TGTGCCAGCAGCGCCGGGACAGGCTCACCGAACACTGAAGCTTTCTTT	CASSAGTGSPNTEAFF
TRBV4-3	TRBJ2-1	NA	once	TGCGCCAGCAGCCAAGATCCCTTCGACAATGAGCAGTTCTTC	CASSQDPFDNEQFF
TRBV5-1	TRBJ2-3	TRBD2	NA	TGCGCCAGCAGCTTGGAATTAGGGACTAGCGGGGGAAGCCCAGATACGCAGTATTTT	CASSLELGTSGGSPDTQYF
TRBV2	TRBJ2-5	NA	NA	TGTGCCAGCAACCCTCTAGAAAGAGAGACCCAGTACTTC	CASNPLERETQYF
TRBV7-7	TRBJ2-3	NA	once	TGTGCTAGCAGCGTTGGACAGACTAGCACAGATACGCAGTATTTT	CASSVGQTSTDTQYF
TRBV5-1	TRBJ1-2	NA	NA	TGCGCCAGCAGCTTGGCAGGTTATGGCTACACCTTC	CASSLAGYGYTF
TRBV6-2/TRBV6-3	TRBJ1-5	TRBD1	NA	TGTGCCAGCAACCCCCAGGGGACAGACAATCAGCCCCAGCATTTT	CASNPQGTDNQPQHF
TRBV28	TRBJ1-1	NA	NA	TGTGCCAGCAGTTTAGGGCTCACTGAAGCTTTCTTT	CASSLGLTEAFF
TRBV2	TRBJ2-3	TRBD1	NA	TGTGCCAGCAGTGAAGACAGGGGGCGCGGTACAGATACGCAGTATTTT	CASSEDRGRGTDTQYF
TRBV4-1	TRBJ1-1	TRBD1	NA	TGCGCCAGCAGCCAAGATAGGGGGACAGGGAAGAAAGCTTTCTTT	CASSQDRGTGKKAFF
TRBV5-5	TRBJ2-7	TRBD2	NA	TGTGCCAGCAGCTCGATGAAGACTAGCGGGGTGTACGAGCAGTACTTC	CASSSMKTSGVYEQYF
TRBV7-9	TRBJ1-6	TRBD1	NA	TGTGCCAGCAGCCCCCGAGGAGACAGGGGTGGTTCACCCCTCCACTTT	CASSPRGDRGGSPLHF
TRBV6-1	TRBJ2-3	TRBD2	NA	TGTGCCAGCAGTGAATTCCTAGCGGGGGTTGCAGATACGCAGTATTTT	CASSEFLAGVADTQYF
TRBV5-1	TRBJ2-5	NA	once	TGCGCCAGCAGCAGAACAGCTGATAAAGAGACCCAGTACTTC	CASSRTADKETQYF
TRBV5-1	TRBJ2-1	TRBD2	NA	TGCGCCAGCAGCTTGGTCGCTAGCGGGGGCCTCTACAATGAGCAGTTCTTC	CASSLVASGGLYNEQFF
TRBV28	TRBJ1-5	NA	few	TGTGCCAGCAGCCCCTCGAGGGGCAATCAGCCCCAGCATTTT	CASSPSRGNQPQHF
TRBV24-1	TRBJ2-6	TRBD1	NA	TGTGCCACCAGTGATCGTACAGGGGTTACTGGGGCCAACGTCCTGACTTTC	CATSDRTGVTGANVLTF
TRBV5-5	TRBJ1-6	TRBD1	NA	TGTGCCAGCACCTGGTGGGACAGGAAGAATTCACCCCTCCACTTT	CASTWWDRKNSPLHF
TRBV27	TRBJ1-2	NA	NA	TGTGCCAGCAGGAACCCGCAGGCTAACTATGGCTACACCTTC	CASRNPQANYGYTF
TRBV7-3	TRBJ1-4	NA	once	TGTGCCAGCAGCCCAAGCAGGGTCAGTGAAAAACTGTTTTTT	CASSPSRVSEKLFF
TRBV6-6	TRBJ1-1	NA	few	TGTGCCAGCAGTCCCGGAGTTGGGGGGAGGAGGGTCTTT	CASSPGVGGRRVF
TRBV28	TRBJ1-4	NA	NA	TGTGCCAGCAGTTTCCAGGGGATACCTAATGAAAAACTGTTTTTT	CASSFQGIPNEKLFF
TRBV28	TRBJ1-6	TRBD1	NA	TGTGCCAGCAGTTTATTCCTGGACAGGGGTTCTTCACCCCTCCACTTT	CASSLFLDRGSSPLHF
TRBV4-1	TRBJ1-2	NA	NA	TGCGCCAGCAGCCAAGATAATACGGGTTATGGCTACACCTTC	CASSQDNTGYGYTF
TRBV6-5	TRBJ1-6	TRBD1	NA	TGTGCCAGCACCTTGGACAGGGGGCGAAATTCACCCCTCCACTTT	CASTLDRGRNSPLHF
TRBV2	TRBJ1-2	TRBD1	NA	TGTGCCAGCACAGGGGGGTTAGAGGGCTACACCTTC	CASTGGLEGYTF
TRBV18	TRBJ2-3	TRBD2	once	TGTGCCAGCTCAAAGGGACTAGAGGATACGCAGTATTTT	CASSKGLEDTQYF
TRBV18	TRBJ1-3	NA	NA	TGTGCCAGCTCACCGTTTCCGGGGGACCGGTCTGGAAACACCATATATTTT	CASSPFPGDRSGNTIYF
TRBV24-1	TRBJ2-5	TRBD2	NA	TGTGCCACCAGTGACGCCGGGACTACTCAAGAGACCCAGTACTTC	CATSDAGTTQETQYF
TRBV4-1	TRBJ1-6	TRBD1	NA	TGCGCCAGCAGCCCCGGACAGGGTCCTAATTCACCCCTCCACTTT	CASSPGQGPNSPLHF
TRBV5-1	TRBJ2-1	NA	NA	TGCGCCAGCAGCTTGACAGGGTTGAACAATGAGCAGTTCTTC	CASSLTGLNNEQFF
TRBV5-5	TRBJ2-7	TRBD1	NA	TGTGCCAGCAGCTTGGTCCCAGGGGGCTTATACGAGCAGTACTTC	CASSLVPGGLYEQYF
TRBV5-1	TRBJ1-6	TRBD1	few	TGCGCCAGCAGCTTAACCGGACAGGCGGGCAATTCACCCCTCCACTTT	CASSLTGQAGNSPLHF
TRBV2	TRBJ1-1	NA	NA	TGTGCCAGCAGTGATTTGACGGGGGGGACTGAAGCTTTCTTT	CASSDLTGGTEAFF
TRBV5-8	TRBJ1-2	NA	once	TGTGCCAGCAGCTTCGGCAGGGATTACTATGGCTACACCTTC	CASSFGRDYYGYTF
TRBV7-9	TRBJ1-6	NA	NA	TGTGCCAGCAGCTTGGGAACAGGTTATAATTCACCCCTCCACTTT	CASSLGTGYNSPLHF
TRBV10-3	TRBJ1-6	NA	NA	TGTGCCATCAAAGACAGCTCCTATAATTCACCCCTCCACTTT	CAIKDSSYNSPLHF
TRBV19	TRBJ1-6	TRBD1	NA	TGTGCCAGTAGTATCAGACAGGGTGATTCACCCCTCCACTTT	CASSIRQGDSPLHF
TRBV14	TRBJ1-2	NA	once	TGTGCCAGCAGCCGGGGGTCCCGGACAGACTATGGCTACACCTTC	CASSRGSRTDYGYTF
TRBV7-2	TRBJ2-3	TRBD2	NA	TGTGCCAGCAGCTTAGGACGGGAGGAGGGTGACACGCAGTATTTT	CASSLGREEGDTQYF
TRBV2	TRBJ1-6	TRBD1	NA	TGTGCCAGCAGCACTTCACAGGGGGGGAGTTCACCCCTCCACTTT	CASSTSQGGSSPLHF
TRBV7-8	TRBJ2-7	NA	few	TGTGCCAGCAGCCCACCAGACTACGAGCAGTACTTC	CASSPPDYEQYF
TRBV2	TRBJ1-2	TRBD1	NA	TGTGCCAGCAGTGAAAATGGACAGGGGTACTATGGCTACACCTTC	CASSENGQGYYGYTF